This TCR beta chain was sequenced in a study of human T cells and chemical hapten exposure. The sample's time point: patch test 2, 6 weeks after DPC sensitization. Stated treatment: therapeutic diphenylcyclopropenone sensitization with weekly scalp DPC. MiXCR, applied by TCRdb to the RACE reads, yields one record per CDR3 protein. The profile shows 75,000 to 100,000 distinct CDR3 sequences, approximately 9.3% of them singletons. This clonotype was detected only a few times. With V trimmed by 4 bases and J by 1 base, 6 bases remained unmatched. CDR3 length: 15 residues. Germline-derived CDR1 and CDR2 are SGDLS and YYNGEE.

The clonotype comes from a woman in her thirties or forties with alopecia areata. Some clones in this sample may be carry-over from other donors' samples. This chain links TRBV9 with TRBJ2-3, with 7 bases fitting TRBD1. Sequences were derived from whole blood, sampled in connection with sensitization to the hapten diphenylcyclopropenone (DPC). CDR3 amino acids: CASSRTGDRTDTQYF. CDR3 in DNA: TGTGCCAGCAGCAGAACAGGGGACCGCACAGATACGCAGTATTTT.